What follows describes a single T cell receptor (beta chain). Measured with immunoSEQ multiplex PCR; TCRdb has only the in-frame clones, and not every one. The table shows fewer than 200,000 clones, with around 86% occurring only once. The data originate from a study of blood T cell repertoires in COVID-19. CDR3 length equals 13 residues. Germline V lookup: CDR1 DFQATT, CDR2 SNEGSKA (reference sequence). J gave up 11 bases and V 3 bases, and 10 bases lay outside the gene matches. The source material was peripheral blood. The origin of this receptor is a man in his fifties or sixties with active or convalescent COVID-19. V usage is TRBV20-1 and J usage is TRBJ1-1; 9 bases agree with TRBD1. CDR3 sequence: CSASLWDRDKAFF. The CDR3 nucleotides are TGCAGTGCTAGTTTATGGGACAGGGATAAGGCTTTCTTT.